The rows below give T cell receptor beta chains drawn from one sample of a study of Ad26.COV2.S vaccination and SARS-CoV-2 variants. Sequencing was performed with immunoSEQ multiplex PCR; in TCRdb, only in-frame clones are kept and a portion is missing. The sample holds about half a million clones, about nine tenths seen once. The sequences come from peripheral blood, collected in a trial of Ad26.COV2.S vaccine versus placebo. The source is a person between 18 and 60 years old who received the Ad26.COV2.S COVID-19 vaccine or a placebo. Both conserved end residues are part of each CDR3. Each record gives: D gene, J gene, V gene, clone size, CDR3 length, CDR3 DNA, CDR3 protein. The D gene is left open where the match is weak. Clone size is given for some rows only: seen once, a few or many times, or a class if the clone is expanded.

D gene: -; J gene: TRBJ2-1; V gene: TRBV18; clone size: -; CDR3 length: 18; CDR3 DNA: TGTGCCAGCTCACCCTTGGTGGTAGCGCAAAACACCTACAATGAGCAGTTCTTC; CDR3 protein: CASSPLVVAQNTYNEQFF
D gene: TRBD2; J gene: TRBJ2-2; V gene: TRBV4-1; clone size: once; CDR3 length: 16; CDR3 DNA: TGCGCCAGCAGCCAAGGTAGCGGGAGGGAGCCCGGGGAGCTGTTTTTT; CDR3 protein: CASSQGSGREPGELFF
D gene: -; J gene: TRBJ2-1; V gene: TRBV30; clone size: -; CDR3 length: 11; CDR3 DNA: TGTGCCTCCTCGGGGGCTACTGAGCAGTTCTTC; CDR3 protein: CASSGATEQFF
D gene: TRBD1; J gene: TRBJ1-2; V gene: TRBV6-5; clone size: -; CDR3 length: 14; CDR3 DNA: TGTGCCAGCAGGCAGACAGGGGCGAACTATGGCTACACCTTC; CDR3 protein: CASRQTGANYGYTF
D gene: -; J gene: TRBJ2-3; V gene: TRBV7-2; clone size: -; CDR3 length: 16; CDR3 DNA: TGTGCCAGCAGCTTAGAGGGGGGGGTGGCAGGAGATACGCAGTATTTT; CDR3 protein: CASSLEGGVAGDTQYF
D gene: TRBD2; J gene: TRBJ2-5; V gene: TRBV5-4; clone size: -; CDR3 length: 16; CDR3 DNA: TGTGCCAGCAGCTTGCCCCTAGCGGGGGGACAAGAGACCCAGTACTTC; CDR3 protein: CASSLPLAGGQETQYF
D gene: TRBD1; J gene: TRBJ2-7; V gene: TRBV19; clone size: -; CDR3 length: 13; CDR3 DNA: TGTGCCAGCACGGGACAGATCGGGTCCGAGCAGTACTTC; CDR3 protein: CASTGQIGSEQYF
D gene: TRBD2; J gene: TRBJ2-7; V gene: TRBV7-9; clone size: -; CDR3 length: 14; CDR3 DNA: TGTGCCAGCAGCTTTCTAGCGGGGGGCGACGAGCAGTACTTC; CDR3 protein: CASSFLAGGDEQYF
D gene: TRBD1; J gene: TRBJ2-5; V gene: TRBV27; clone size: -; CDR3 length: 13; CDR3 DNA: TGTGCCAGCAGACAGGGGGCTAAAGAGACCCAGTACTTC; CDR3 protein: CASRQGAKETQYF
D gene: -; J gene: TRBJ2-2; V gene: TRBV5-4; clone size: -; CDR3 length: 14; CDR3 DNA: TGTGCCAGCAGGCAACGGGGGGCCACCGGGGAGCTGTTTTTT; CDR3 protein: CASRQRGATGELFF
D gene: TRBD1; J gene: TRBJ1-1; V gene: TRBV14; clone size: -; CDR3 length: 14; CDR3 DNA: TGTGCCAGCAGACCCGGGACAGGGGCCACTGAAGCTTTCTTT; CDR3 protein: CASRPGTGATEAFF
D gene: TRBD2; J gene: TRBJ2-3; V gene: TRBV6-2/TRBV6-3; clone size: -; CDR3 length: 15; CDR3 DNA: TGTGCCAGCAGTCTCGCTAGCGGGTACACAGATACGCAGTATTTT; CDR3 protein: CASSLASGYTDTQYF
D gene: TRBD1; J gene: TRBJ1-1; V gene: TRBV6-5; clone size: -; CDR3 length: 14; CDR3 DNA: TGTGCCAGCAGTAACAGGGGGTCAAACACTGAAGCTTTCTTT; CDR3 protein: CASSNRGSNTEAFF
D gene: -; J gene: TRBJ2-5; V gene: TRBV5-1; clone size: once; CDR3 length: 13; CDR3 DNA: TGCGCCAGCAGCTCCTGGATTGGAGAGACCCAGTACTTC; CDR3 protein: CASSSWIGETQYF
D gene: TRBD1; J gene: TRBJ2-1; V gene: TRBV6-5; clone size: -; CDR3 length: 14; CDR3 DNA: TGTGCCAGCAGGCTAATGGGACAGACCAATGAGCAGTTCTTC; CDR3 protein: CASRLMGQTNEQFF
D gene: -; J gene: TRBJ2-7; V gene: TRBV7-9; clone size: -; CDR3 length: 15; CDR3 DNA: TGTGCCAGCAGTCAGCTTGGCCAGGGTTTCTACGAGCAGTACTTC; CDR3 protein: CASSQLGQGFYEQYF
D gene: -; J gene: TRBJ2-3; V gene: TRBV6-2/TRBV6-3; clone size: -; CDR3 length: 16; CDR3 DNA: TGTGCCAGCAGTTACCCCTTAGGAGGAGACACAGATACGCAGTATTTT; CDR3 protein: CASSYPLGGDTDTQYF
D gene: TRBD1; J gene: TRBJ2-7; V gene: TRBV19; clone size: -; CDR3 length: 15; CDR3 DNA: TGTGCCAGTAGTATGGGGACAGGGCAAATCTACGAGCAGTACTTC; CDR3 protein: CASSMGTGQIYEQYF
D gene: -; J gene: TRBJ1-6; V gene: TRBV2; clone size: -; CDR3 length: 14; CDR3 DNA: TGTGCCAGCAGTGAGGTTGGGGGGGGTTCACCCCTCCACTTT; CDR3 protein: CASSEVGGGSPLHF
D gene: -; J gene: TRBJ2-7; V gene: TRBV18; clone size: -; CDR3 length: 14; CDR3 DNA: TGTGCCAGCTCACCACAGTCCGGTCTCTACGAGCAGTACTTC; CDR3 protein: CASSPQSGLYEQYF
D gene: TRBD1; J gene: TRBJ2-7; V gene: TRBV13; clone size: -; CDR3 length: 17; CDR3 DNA: TGTGCCAGCAGCTTAGCCGGAGGGACAGGGGGAACCTACGAGCAGTACTTC; CDR3 protein: CASSLAGGTGGTYEQYF
D gene: -; J gene: TRBJ1-3; V gene: TRBV6-5; clone size: -; CDR3 length: 15; CDR3 DNA: TGTGCCAGCAGTTACTCTGCGGGCTATGGAAACACCATATATTTT; CDR3 protein: CASSYSAGYGNTIYF
D gene: -; J gene: TRBJ1-1; V gene: TRBV7-9; clone size: once; CDR3 length: 16; CDR3 DNA: TGTGCCAGCAGCTTAATCCCCCCAGGACTGAACACTGAAGCTTTCTTT; CDR3 protein: CASSLIPPGLNTEAFF
D gene: TRBD1; J gene: TRBJ1-6; V gene: TRBV9; clone size: once; CDR3 length: 14; CDR3 DNA: TGTGCCAGCAGCGGGACAGGTATCACTTCACCCCTCCACTTT; CDR3 protein: CASSGTGITSPLHF
D gene: -; J gene: TRBJ2-7; V gene: TRBV27; clone size: -; CDR3 length: 13; CDR3 DNA: TGTGCCAGCAGTTTTGGGAGAGGGTCCGAGCAGTACTTC; CDR3 protein: CASSFGRGSEQYF
D gene: TRBD2; J gene: TRBJ2-7; V gene: TRBV2; clone size: few; CDR3 length: 15; CDR3 DNA: TGTGCCAGCAGTTATATTGGGACTAGCGCCTACGAGCAGTACTTC; CDR3 protein: CASSYIGTSAYEQYF
D gene: -; J gene: TRBJ1-6; V gene: TRBV6-2/TRBV6-3; clone size: -; CDR3 length: 16; CDR3 DNA: TGTGCCAGCAGTCCCTCGTCCGCCTTCAATAATTCACCCCTCCACTTT; CDR3 protein: CASSPSSAFNNSPLHF
D gene: -; J gene: TRBJ1-4; V gene: TRBV29-1; clone size: -; CDR3 length: 13; CDR3 DNA: TGCAGCGTCTCGACCACAACTAATGAAAAACTGTTTTTT; CDR3 protein: CSVSTTTNEKLFF
D gene: TRBD2; J gene: TRBJ2-7; V gene: TRBV11-2; clone size: -; CDR3 length: 17; CDR3 DNA: TGTGCCAGCAGCCCCCGATTACTAGCGGGCCGCTCCTACGAGCAGTACTTC; CDR3 protein: CASSPRLLAGRSYEQYF
D gene: -; J gene: TRBJ2-3; V gene: TRBV28; clone size: -; CDR3 length: 17; CDR3 DNA: TGTGCCAGCAGTCCTTATCCGACTAAGCGGGCAACAGATACGCAGTATTTT; CDR3 protein: CASSPYPTKRATDTQYF
D gene: -; J gene: TRBJ1-4; V gene: TRBV6-1; clone size: -; CDR3 length: 17; CDR3 DNA: TGTGCCAGCAGTGACAGTACTCGGATTGTCAAAAATGAAAAACTGTTTTTT; CDR3 protein: CASSDSTRIVKNEKLFF
D gene: -; J gene: TRBJ2-3; V gene: TRBV7-2; clone size: -; CDR3 length: 15; CDR3 DNA: TGTGCCAGCAGCTTATCTCCCGGTAGCACAGATACGCAGTATTTT; CDR3 protein: CASSLSPGSTDTQYF
D gene: -; J gene: TRBJ1-6; V gene: TRBV7-2; clone size: -; CDR3 length: 15; CDR3 DNA: TGTGCCAGCAGCACAGCCGCTTCCAGCAATTCACCCCTCCACTTT; CDR3 protein: CASSTAASSNSPLHF
D gene: TRBD1; J gene: TRBJ1-2; V gene: TRBV29-1; clone size: -; CDR3 length: 12; CDR3 DNA: TGCAGCGCCGAGCCGGGACAGTATGGCTACACCTTC; CDR3 protein: CSAEPGQYGYTF
D gene: -; J gene: TRBJ1-2; V gene: TRBV29-1; clone size: -; CDR3 length: 13; CDR3 DNA: TGCAGCGTTCACAGGAGCACTGGCTATGGCTACACCTTC; CDR3 protein: CSVHRSTGYGYTF
D gene: -; J gene: TRBJ1-5; V gene: TRBV2; clone size: -; CDR3 length: 16; CDR3 DNA: TGTGCCAGCAGTGATGGAACCAGAGGCTATAATCAGCCCCAGCATTTT; CDR3 protein: CASSDGTRGYNQPQHF
D gene: -; J gene: TRBJ1-3; V gene: TRBV28; clone size: -; CDR3 length: 14; CDR3 DNA: TGTGCCAGCAGTTTGGACAGCTCTGGAAACACCATATATTTT; CDR3 protein: CASSLDSSGNTIYF
D gene: -; J gene: TRBJ1-2; V gene: TRBV18; clone size: -; CDR3 length: 16; CDR3 DNA: TGTGCCAGCTCACCAACAGGCCCCCACCCCGGAAATGGCTACACCTTC; CDR3 protein: CASSPTGPHPGNGYTF
D gene: -; J gene: TRBJ1-4; V gene: TRBV7-2; clone size: -; CDR3 length: 14; CDR3 DNA: TGTGCCAGCAGCTCCGGACAGCCTAATGAAAAACTGTTTTTT; CDR3 protein: CASSSGQPNEKLFF
D gene: TRBD1; J gene: TRBJ1-2; V gene: TRBV6-5; clone size: few; CDR3 length: 16; CDR3 DNA: TGTGCCAGCAGTTACTCGACGGGGACAGTTAACTATGGCTACACCTTC; CDR3 protein: CASSYSTGTVNYGYTF
D gene: -; J gene: TRBJ1-1; V gene: TRBV7-9; clone size: -; CDR3 length: 15; CDR3 DNA: TGTGCCAGCAGAGCAAAGACAGGCAGAAACACTGAAGCTTTCTTT; CDR3 protein: CASRAKTGRNTEAFF
D gene: -; J gene: TRBJ2-1; V gene: TRBV2; clone size: once; CDR3 length: 14; CDR3 DNA: TGTGCCAACCTACTGGTGCGCGAGTACAATGAGCAGTTCTTC; CDR3 protein: CANLLVREYNEQFF
D gene: -; J gene: TRBJ2-4; V gene: TRBV15; clone size: -; CDR3 length: 16; CDR3 DNA: TGTGCCACCAGCAGGAAGCGATCGGGGTTTTTAGACATTCAGTACTTC; CDR3 protein: CATSRKRSGFLDIQYF
D gene: -; J gene: TRBJ1-1; V gene: TRBV9; clone size: -; CDR3 length: 14; CDR3 DNA: TGTGCCAGCAGCGTTGCGGGGTTGAACACTGAAGCTTTCTTT; CDR3 protein: CASSVAGLNTEAFF
D gene: -; J gene: TRBJ1-1; V gene: TRBV7-3; clone size: many; CDR3 length: 14; CDR3 DNA: TGTGCCAGTTTTGCGGTTCCGATGAACACTGAAGCTTTCTTT; CDR3 protein: CASFAVPMNTEAFF
D gene: TRBD1; J gene: TRBJ2-7; V gene: TRBV5-6; clone size: few; CDR3 length: 15; CDR3 DNA: TGTGCCAGCAGCAACGGACAGGGTAGAGGCTACGAGCAGTACTTC; CDR3 protein: CASSNGQGRGYEQYF
D gene: -; J gene: TRBJ2-2; V gene: TRBV7-8; clone size: few; CDR3 length: 13; CDR3 DNA: TGTGCCAGCACCGTACGTGAGACCGGGGAGCTGTTTTTT; CDR3 protein: CASTVRETGELFF
D gene: -; J gene: TRBJ2-1; V gene: TRBV6-2/TRBV6-3; clone size: -; CDR3 length: 18; CDR3 DNA: TGTGCCAGCAGTTACTCGATCAAGGCAGACGTGTCGAACAATGAGCAGTTCTTC; CDR3 protein: CASSYSIKADVSNNEQFF
D gene: -; J gene: TRBJ1-1; V gene: TRBV19; clone size: -; CDR3 length: 17; CDR3 DNA: TGTGCCAGTCTTGATAGGAGACCGGGACAAATGAACACTGAAGCTTTCTTT; CDR3 protein: CASLDRRPGQMNTEAFF
D gene: TRBD1; J gene: TRBJ2-2; V gene: TRBV19; clone size: -; CDR3 length: 15; CDR3 DNA: TGTGCCAGTAGTAGCCCAGGGGGCTTAGCCGGGGAGCTGTTTTTT; CDR3 protein: CASSSPGGLAGELFF
D gene: -; J gene: TRBJ2-6; V gene: TRBV28; clone size: -; CDR3 length: 15; CDR3 DNA: TGTGCCAGCAGTTTATTTTCCTCTGGGGCCAACGTCCTGACTTTC; CDR3 protein: CASSLFSSGANVLTF
D gene: TRBD1; J gene: TRBJ1-4; V gene: TRBV2; clone size: -; CDR3 length: 14; CDR3 DNA: TGTGCCAGCAGATCGGGACAGGGGAATGAAAAACTGTTTTTT; CDR3 protein: CASRSGQGNEKLFF
D gene: TRBD2; J gene: TRBJ2-2; V gene: TRBV7-3; clone size: -; CDR3 length: 16; CDR3 DNA: TGTGCCAGCAGCTTCCAGGGAGCGGGAGGTACCGGGGAGCTGTTTTTT; CDR3 protein: CASSFQGAGGTGELFF
D gene: -; J gene: TRBJ2-1; V gene: TRBV11-3; clone size: -; CDR3 length: 14; CDR3 DNA: TGTGCCAGCAGCTTACTGGGACCAAATAATGAGCAGTTCTTC; CDR3 protein: CASSLLGPNNEQFF
D gene: -; J gene: TRBJ2-7; V gene: TRBV2; clone size: -; CDR3 length: 16; CDR3 DNA: TGTGCCAGCAGTGCCCGGGGACGGGTCGGCTCCTACGAGCAGTACTTC; CDR3 protein: CASSARGRVGSYEQYF
D gene: -; J gene: TRBJ1-6; V gene: TRBV7-2; clone size: -; CDR3 length: 14; CDR3 DNA: TGTGCCAGCCAATCCAGTTGGAATAATTCACCCCTCCACTTT; CDR3 protein: CASQSSWNNSPLHF
D gene: -; J gene: TRBJ2-3; V gene: TRBV11-2; clone size: -; CDR3 length: 15; CDR3 DNA: TGTGCCAGCAGCCCCGGGATGTTCGGCACAGATACGCAGTATTTT; CDR3 protein: CASSPGMFGTDTQYF